The 21 T cell receptor beta chains below all came from one sample that was sequenced in a study of cytomegalovirus exposure and HLA in healthy donors. A multiplex PCR was run with 60 Vbeta primers and 13 Jbeta primers. Generated by immunoSEQ multiplex PCR, the TCRdb table keeps only in-frame clones and is missing some. This sample has around 150,000 clones, with 80% found just once. Sample: PBMCs. Receptors were obtained from a male donor in good health and CMV-seropositive.

This chain uses TRBV27 with TRBJ2-7, with 10 nucleotides matching TRBD2. The ends lost 7 bases at V and 0 bases at J; junction bases unmatched: 3. CDR3 length: 14 residues. The germline V gene has CDR1 MNHEY and CDR2 SMNVEV (reference sequence). CDR3 amino acids: CASKTSGSSYEQYF. Here the CDR3 DNA reads TGTGCCAGCAAGACTAGCGGGTCCTCCTACGAGCAGTACTTC.

This chain connects TRBV6-6 to TRBJ1-5; 8 bases align to TRBD1. Germline CDR1 reads MNHNY; CDR2 reads SVGAGI (reference sequence). V was clipped by 6 bases and J by 6 bases; unmatched bases: 10. This CDR3 comprises 15 residues. CDR3 sequence reads: CASRPDRAVGQPQHF. The CDR3 nucleotides are TGTGCCAGCAGACCGGACAGGGCGGTTGGTCAGCCCCAGCATTTT.

This chain uses TRBV27 with TRBJ2-1, with a possible D match to TRBD1 (6 bases). Germline CDR1 reads MNHEY; CDR2 reads SMNVEV (reference sequence). This CDR3 contains 14 residues. Trimming pared 5 bases from V and 15 bases from J, leaving 23 bases between. The CDR3 region is CASSPPDYRVVRFF. DNA of the CDR3: TGTGCCAGCAGTCCCCCAGACTACAGGGTCGTTCGGTTCTTC.

V and J are TRBV18 and TRBJ1-2; D uncertain. V lost 8 bases, J lost 4 bases, and 17 bases lay in between. The V gene's germline CDR1 is KGHSH and CDR2 LQKENI. The CDR3 spans 14 residues. The CDR3 loop is CASAIREPIYGYTF. The DNA of the CDR3 is TGTGCCAGCGCAATCCGGGAGCCTATCTATGGCTACACCTTC.

This sequence joins TRBV7-2 and TRBJ1-3; D remains unclear. Trimming stripped 4 bases from V and 4 bases from J, with 8 bases between. From germline, CDR1 is SGHTA and CDR2 FQGNSA. The length of the CDR3 is 13 residues. The CDR3 region is CASSSSSGNTIYF. DNA of the CDR3: TGTGCCAGCAGCTCCTCTTCGGGAAACACCATATATTTT. The entire variable domain, with the rest obtained from reference TRBV7-2 and TRBJ1-3, is as follows: GAGVSQSPSNKVTEKGKDVELRCDPISGHTALYWYRQSLGQGLEFLIYFQGNSAPDKSGLPSDRFSAERTGGSVSTLTIQRTQQEDSAVYLCASSSSSGNTIYFGEGSWLTVV.

The gene calls are TRBV29-1 and TRBJ2-2; perhaps TRBD2 as D (5 bases). The germline V gene encodes CDR1 SQVTM and CDR2 ANQGSEA. This CDR3 has 17 amino acids. V was trimmed by 1 base and J by 6 bases, leaving 21 bases between them. The DNA for the CDR3 is TGCAGCGTTGAAGGGTGGTCTAGAGGTGATAGCGCCGGGGAGCTGTTTTTT. It encodes CSVEGWSRGDSAGELFF.

The rearrangement uses TRBV28 and TRBJ1-2; TRBD1 matches 10 bases. Germline V gene data show CDR1 as MDHEN and CDR2 as SYDVKM. The V and J ends lost 4 bases and 8 bases, in that order; junction bases with no gene match: 10. The CDR3 spans 15 residues. CDR3 coding DNA: TGTGCCAGCAGTTCCCCGACAGGGGGCGCGAGGGGCTACACCTTC. This encodes CASSSPTGGARGYTF.

The chain combines TRBV15 with TRBJ2-7; 9 nucleotides align to TRBD1. The CDR3 spans 14 residues. Germline V CDR1 and CDR2: LNHNV, YYDKDF (reference sequence). V was clipped by 5 bases and J by 0 bases; unmatched bases: 2. CDR3 nucleotide sequence: TGTGCCACCAGCGGGGGACAGGGCTCCTACGAGCAGTACTTC. This codes for CATSGGQGSYEQYF.

The genes are TRBV6-1 and TRBJ2-3; TRBD2 aligns across 7 bases. This CDR3 is 15 amino acids long. V lost 3 bases to trimming and J lost 4 bases; unmatched junction nucleotides: 7. Germline CDR1 MNHNS, CDR2 SASEGT. CDR3 nucleotide sequence: TGTGCCAGCAGTGATGGCGGGAGTTGGGCAGATACGCAGTATTTT. This codes for CASSDGGSWADTQYF.

This clone has a handful of counts. This chain uses TRBV5-4 with TRBJ1-4; D unclear. Germline values: CDR1 SGHNT, CDR2 YYREEE (reference sequence). Trimming left V 2 bases short and J 6 bases short, with 8 bases between. The CDR3 is made up of 13 amino acids. The CDR3 loop reads CASSLDGDEKLFF. The CDR3 nucleotides are TGTGCCAGCAGCTTAGACGGAGATGAAAAACTGTTTTTT.

This clone has a handful of counts. The J gene is TRBJ1-2, the V gene TRBV6-1; unclear D gene. Looked up from germline, CDR1 is MNHNS and CDR2 is SASEGT. The CDR3 length is 12 residues. V was cut by 3 bases and J by 1 base, with 3 bases left in between. CDR3 in DNA: TGTGCCAGCAGTGACATTAACTATGGCTACACCTTC. This sequence encodes CASSDINYGYTF.

V usage is TRBV6-5 and J usage is TRBJ2-7, with 10 bases lining up with TRBD2. The CDR3 totals 16 residues. The junction had 6 bases not matched to a gene; V was cut back by 0 bases and J by 4 bases. CDR1 and CDR2 from the germline V gene are MNHEY and SVGAGI. As DNA, the CDR3 is TGTGCCAGCAGTTACTCGTCAGCGGGAGGGGTATACGAGCAGTACTTC. It translates to CASSYSSAGGVYEQYF.

Concerning this clone: Other nucleotide sequences in the sample specify the same CDR3. This sequence joins TRBV5-1 and TRBJ2-5; 11 nucleotides line up with TRBD1. J was trimmed by 5 bases and V by 4 bases; bases with no gene match: 4. CDR1 is SGHRS, CDR2 YFSETQ, per germline. The CDR3 covers 14 residues. The CDR3 loop reads CASSPRTGGETQYF. DNA of the CDR3: TGCGCCAGCAGCCCCCGGACAGGGGGCGAGACCCAGTACTTC. Filled out from reference TRBV5-1 and TRBJ2-5, the complete variable domain reads KAGVTQTPRYLIKTRGQQVTLSCSPISGHRSVSWYQQTPGQGLQFLFEYFSETQRNKGNFPGRFSGRQFSNSRSEMNVSTLELGDSALYLCASSPRTGGETQYFGPGTRLLVL.

The V gene is TRBV5-6, the J gene TRBJ2-1; D perhaps matches TRBD1 (5 bases). The V gene lost 5 bases and the J gene lost 8 bases, with 11 bases spanning the gap. Looked up from germline, CDR1 is SGHDT and CDR2 is YYEEEE. The CDR3 runs 12 residues. The CDR3 sequence: CASRGEQDEQFF. DNA for the CDR3: TGTGCCAGCAGAGGGGAACAGGATGAGCAGTTCTTC.

The sample holds a few counts of this clone. This rearrangement joins TRBV25-1 to TRBJ1-1; the match to TRBD1 covers 8 bases. The CDR3 runs to 14 residues. V lost 6 bases to trimming and J lost 1 base; unmatched junction nucleotides: 4. Germline values: CDR1 MGHDK, CDR2 SYGVNS. The CDR3 sequence is CASRTTGANTEAFF. CDR3 DNA: TGTGCCAGCAGGACGACAGGGGCGAACACTGAAGCTTTCTTT.

The sample holds many counts of this clone. The V call is TRBV28, the J call TRBJ1-6; 7 nucleotides line up with TRBD1. The CDR3 extends over 16 amino acids. Germline V gives CDR1 MDHEN, CDR2 SYDVKM. V shed 6 bases, J shed 7 bases, and the junction held 12 bases outside the gene matches. CDR3 DNA sequence: TGTGCCAGCAGGGGATCGGGACAGTCAGCAAATTCACCCCTCCACTTT. Translated: CASRGSGQSANSPLHF.

This chain uses TRBV7-9 with TRBJ2-7, with 8 bases that match TRBD1. V lost 6 bases and J lost 0; bases outside the gene matches: 7. CDR3 length equals 15 residues. Germline V gives CDR1 SEHNR, CDR2 FQNEAQ (reference sequence). CDR3: CASSPETGVSYEQYF. CDR3 nucleotides: TGTGCCAGCAGTCCCGAGACAGGGGTCTCCTACGAGCAGTACTTC.

This chain joins TRBV29-1 and TRBJ2-7; D possibly corresponds to TRBD2 (5 bases). Deletions cut 4 bases from V and 2 bases from J, with 12 bases between. Germline assignment: CDR1 SQVTM and CDR2 ANQGSEA. The CDR3 consists of 13 residues. The CDR3 DNA reads as TGCAGCGTTGCGGTCCCGGAGGCCTACGAGCAGTACTTC. It is translated as CSVAVPEAYEQYF.

J is TRBJ2-7 and V is TRBV5-1; 10 bases match TRBD2. Germline loops: CDR1 SGHRS, CDR2 YFSETQ. V was pared by 0 bases and J by 5 bases, with 2 bases of the junction left unmatched. The CDR3 length is 14 residues. The CDR3 DNA reads as TGCGCCAGCAGCTTGGGTACTAGCGGGGACGAGCAGTACTTC. Its protein product is CASSLGTSGDEQYF.

This clone was observed a few times. This chain links TRBV11-1 with TRBJ2-4; D is unresolved. The CDR3 contains 15 residues. Trimming left V 6 bases short and J 1 base short, with 13 bases between. Per the germline V gene, CDR1 is SGHAT and CDR2 is FQDESV (reference sequence). CDR3 sequence: CASSPAVRAKNIQYF. The CDR3 DNA reads TGTGCCAGCAGTCCGGCGGTTCGCGCCAAAAACATTCAGTACTTC.

The J gene is TRBJ2-6, the V gene TRBV27; 10 bases are a match to TRBD1. Germline V gene sequence: CDR1 MNHEY, CDR2 SMNVEV (reference sequence). The CDR3 is made up of 16 amino acids. The J segment lost 3 bases and the V segment lost 4 bases, leaving 3 bases of the junction unmatched. The CDR3 bases are TGTGCCAGCAGTTGGACAGGGGGGAGTGGGGCCAACGTCCTGACTTTC. Protein: CASSWTGGSGANVLTF.